This T cell receptor beta chain stems from a study of T-cell memory formation after mild COVID-19. With regard to this clonotype: As yet, its antigen is unknown.

This CDR3 comprises 17 residues. Germline V gives CDR1 LGHNA, CDR2 YSLEER. V shed 0 bases, J shed 3 bases, and the junction held 10 bases outside the gene matches. After 5'RACE with constant-segment primers, TCR alpha and TCR beta cDNA libraries carrying sample barcodes and UMIs were obtained. TCRdb independently ran MiXCR on the 5' RACE reads; one entry per CDR3 protein. The table has some 210,000 distinct CDR3 sequences, approximately 30% seen once. The study, taken as a whole, reports: Prior to infection, memory already included some responding clones, suggesting cross-reactive memory joined.

This receptor was identified in an adult woman who had mild COVID-19 (a few samples of this study predate the infection). Cell type and time point are not known. The sequencing input was PBMCs or a T cell subset sorted from them (not recorded which). The chain is built from TRBV4-3 and TRBJ2-7, with 8 bases lining up with TRBD1. As DNA, the CDR3 is TGCGCCAGCAGCCAAGATTTCTCCGGGACAGGCTTCTACGAGCAGTACTTC. Translated, it gives CASSQDFSGTGFYEQYF.